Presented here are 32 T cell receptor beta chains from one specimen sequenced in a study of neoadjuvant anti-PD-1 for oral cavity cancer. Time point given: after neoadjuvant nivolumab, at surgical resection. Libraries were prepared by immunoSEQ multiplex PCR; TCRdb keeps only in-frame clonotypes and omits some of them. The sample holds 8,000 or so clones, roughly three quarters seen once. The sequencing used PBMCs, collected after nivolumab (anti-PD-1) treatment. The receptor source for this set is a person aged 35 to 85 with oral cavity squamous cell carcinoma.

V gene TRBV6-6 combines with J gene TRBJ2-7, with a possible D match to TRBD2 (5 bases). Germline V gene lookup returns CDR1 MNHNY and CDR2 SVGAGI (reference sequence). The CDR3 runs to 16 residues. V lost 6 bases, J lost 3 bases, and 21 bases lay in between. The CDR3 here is CASSPLEPGSDYEQYF. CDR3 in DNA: TGTGCCAGCAGCCCACTAGAACCGGGCTCGGACTACGAGCAGTACTTC.

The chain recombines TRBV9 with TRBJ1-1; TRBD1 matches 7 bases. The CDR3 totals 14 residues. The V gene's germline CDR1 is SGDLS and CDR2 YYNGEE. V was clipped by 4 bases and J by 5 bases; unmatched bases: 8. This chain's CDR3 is CASSPGQENTEAFF. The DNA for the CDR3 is TGTGCCAGCAGCCCTGGACAGGAGAATACTGAAGCTTTCTTT.

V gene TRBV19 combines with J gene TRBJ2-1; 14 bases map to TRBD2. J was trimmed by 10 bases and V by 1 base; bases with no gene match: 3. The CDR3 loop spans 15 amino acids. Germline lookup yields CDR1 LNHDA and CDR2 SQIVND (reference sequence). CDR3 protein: CASSIGLAGGHEQFF. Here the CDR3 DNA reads TGTGCCAGTAGTATAGGACTAGCGGGGGGGCACGAGCAGTTCTTC.

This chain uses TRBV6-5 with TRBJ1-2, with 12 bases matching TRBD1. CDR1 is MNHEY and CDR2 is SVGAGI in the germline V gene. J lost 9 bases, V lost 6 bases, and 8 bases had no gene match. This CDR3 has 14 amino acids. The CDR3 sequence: CASSPGQGANRYTF. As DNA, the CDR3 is TGTGCCAGCAGCCCGGGACAGGGGGCGAACCGCTACACCTTC.

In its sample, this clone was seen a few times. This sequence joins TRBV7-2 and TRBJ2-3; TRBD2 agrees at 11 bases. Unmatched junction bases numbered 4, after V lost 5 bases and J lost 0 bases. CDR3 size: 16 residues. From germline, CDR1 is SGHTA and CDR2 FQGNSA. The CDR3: CASSRLAGGSTDTQYF. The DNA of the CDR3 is TGTGCCAGCAGCCGCTTAGCGGGGGGGAGCACAGATACGCAGTATTTT.

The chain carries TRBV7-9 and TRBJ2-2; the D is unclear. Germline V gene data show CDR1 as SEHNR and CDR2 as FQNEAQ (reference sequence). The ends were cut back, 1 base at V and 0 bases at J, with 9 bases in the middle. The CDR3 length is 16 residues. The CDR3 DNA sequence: TGTGCCAGCAGCTTAGTTTGGGGTTCGAACACCGGGGAGCTGTTTTTT. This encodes CASSLVWGSNTGELFF.

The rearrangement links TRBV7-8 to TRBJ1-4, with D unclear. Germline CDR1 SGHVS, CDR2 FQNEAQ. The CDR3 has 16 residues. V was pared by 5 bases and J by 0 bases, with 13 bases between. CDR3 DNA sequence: TGTGCCAGCAGCCCCCAACCGGCCTCAACTAATGAAAAACTGTTTTTT. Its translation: CASSPQPASTNEKLFF.

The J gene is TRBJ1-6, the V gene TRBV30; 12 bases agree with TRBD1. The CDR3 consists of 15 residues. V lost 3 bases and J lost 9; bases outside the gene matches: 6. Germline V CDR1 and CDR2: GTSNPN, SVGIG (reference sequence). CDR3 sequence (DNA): TGTGCCTGGAGGGGGGACAGGGGGCTCAGTTCACCCCTCCACTTT. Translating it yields CAWRGDRGLSSPLHF.

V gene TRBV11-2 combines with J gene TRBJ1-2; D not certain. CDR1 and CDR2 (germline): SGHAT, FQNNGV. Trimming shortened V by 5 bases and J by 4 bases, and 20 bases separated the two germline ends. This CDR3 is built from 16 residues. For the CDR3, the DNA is TGTGCCAGCAGCACTCGACGGACCTTGGAGGGCTATGGCTACACCTTC. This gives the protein CASSTRRTLEGYGYTF.

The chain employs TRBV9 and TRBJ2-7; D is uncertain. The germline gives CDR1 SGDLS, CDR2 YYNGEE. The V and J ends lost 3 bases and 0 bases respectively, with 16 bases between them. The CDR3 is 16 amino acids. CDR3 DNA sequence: TGTGCCAGCAGCGCTCAGTGGCCAGCGAGCTCCTACGAGCAGTACTTC. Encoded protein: CASSAQWPASSYEQYF.

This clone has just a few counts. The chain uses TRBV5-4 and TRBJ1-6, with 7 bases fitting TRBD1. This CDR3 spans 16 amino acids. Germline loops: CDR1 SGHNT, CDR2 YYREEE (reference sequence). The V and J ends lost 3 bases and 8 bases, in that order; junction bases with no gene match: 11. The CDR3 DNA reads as TGTGCCAGCAGCTCCCCCGGGACAGAGAGCTATTCACCCCTCCACTTT. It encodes CASSSPGTESYSPLHF. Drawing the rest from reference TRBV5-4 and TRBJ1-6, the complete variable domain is ETGVTQSPTHLIKTRGQQVTLRCSSQSGHNTVSWYQQALGQGPQFIFQYYREEENGRGNFPPRFSGLQFPNYSSELNVNALELDDSALYLCASSSPGTESYSPLHFGNGTRLTVT.

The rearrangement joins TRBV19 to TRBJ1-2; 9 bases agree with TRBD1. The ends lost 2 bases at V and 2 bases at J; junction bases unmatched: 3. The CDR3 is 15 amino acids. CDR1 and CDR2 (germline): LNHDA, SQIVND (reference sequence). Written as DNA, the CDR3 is TGTGCCAGTAGTATACGGGACAGGGAAAACTATGGCTACACCTTC. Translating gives CASSIRDRENYGYTF.

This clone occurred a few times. CDR3 in DNA: TGCGCCAGCAGCGACACACAGGGGGTACGAGAAAAACTGTTTTTT. This translates into CASSDTQGVREKLFF. This chain uses TRBV4-1 with TRBJ1-4; 8 bases are shared with TRBD1. The V gene end was trimmed by 5 bases and the J gene end by 8 bases; junction bases not matched to a gene: 10. Germline V lookup: CDR1 MGHRA, CDR2 YSYEKL. The CDR3 is 15 residues long.

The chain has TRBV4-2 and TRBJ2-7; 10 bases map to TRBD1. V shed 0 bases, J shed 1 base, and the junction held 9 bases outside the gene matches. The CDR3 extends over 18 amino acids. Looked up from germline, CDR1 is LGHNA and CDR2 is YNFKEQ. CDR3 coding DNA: TGTGCCAGCAGCCAAGATACTGACAGGGGGCTTCGGTCCTACGAGCAGTACTTC. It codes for CASSQDTDRGLRSYEQYF.

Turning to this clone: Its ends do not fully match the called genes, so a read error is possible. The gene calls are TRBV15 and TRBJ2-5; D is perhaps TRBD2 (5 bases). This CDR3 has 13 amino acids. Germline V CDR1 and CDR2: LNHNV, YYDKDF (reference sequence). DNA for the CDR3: TGTGCCACCAGCGTCGGGGTGGAAGGCGTTTTGGACTTC. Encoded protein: CATSVGVEGVLDF.

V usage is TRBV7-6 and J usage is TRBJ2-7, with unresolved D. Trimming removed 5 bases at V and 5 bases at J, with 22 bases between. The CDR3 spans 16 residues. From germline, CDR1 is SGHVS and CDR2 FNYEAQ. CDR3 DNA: TGTGCCAGCAGCCCCCCCACACGAGAGGTTCTGGACGAGCAGTACTTC. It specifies CASSPPTREVLDEQYF.

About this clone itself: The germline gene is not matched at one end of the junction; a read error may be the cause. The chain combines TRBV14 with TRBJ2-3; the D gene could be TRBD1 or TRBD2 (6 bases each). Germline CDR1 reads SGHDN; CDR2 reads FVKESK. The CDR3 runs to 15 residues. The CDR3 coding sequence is TGTGCCACCAGCGTAGGAGGGACACTCACAGATACGCAGTATTTT. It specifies CATSVGGTLTDTQYF.

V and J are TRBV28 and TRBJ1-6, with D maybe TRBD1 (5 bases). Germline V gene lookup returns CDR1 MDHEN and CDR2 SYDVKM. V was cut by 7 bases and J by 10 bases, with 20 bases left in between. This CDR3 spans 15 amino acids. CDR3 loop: CASTPRGRGASPLHF. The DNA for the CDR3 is TGTGCCAGCACCCCGCGGGGCCGGGGAGCCTCACCCCTCCACTTT.

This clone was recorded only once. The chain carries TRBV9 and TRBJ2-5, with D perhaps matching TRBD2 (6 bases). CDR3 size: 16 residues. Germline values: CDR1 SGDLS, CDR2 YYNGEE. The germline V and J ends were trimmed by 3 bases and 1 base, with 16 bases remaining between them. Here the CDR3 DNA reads TGTGCCAGCAGCGGAGTGGGCTTGGGAGGCCAAGAGACCCAGTACTTC. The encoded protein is CASSGVGLGGQETQYF.

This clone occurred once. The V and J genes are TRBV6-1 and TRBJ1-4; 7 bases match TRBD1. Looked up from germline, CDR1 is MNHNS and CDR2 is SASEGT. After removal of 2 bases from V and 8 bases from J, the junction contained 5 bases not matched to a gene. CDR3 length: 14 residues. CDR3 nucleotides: TGTGCCAGCAGTGAACCGACAGGGAGGGAAAAACTGTTTTTT. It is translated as CASSEPTGREKLFF.

The CDR3 spells CASSWDRGTDTQYF. Written as DNA, the CDR3 is TGTGCCAGCAGTTGGGACAGGGGGACAGATACGCAGTATTTT. This chain links TRBV28 with TRBJ2-3; 11 bases match TRBD1. The length of the CDR3 is 14 residues. The J segment lost 3 bases and the V segment lost 4 bases, leaving 0 bases of the junction unmatched. CDR1 is MDHEN, CDR2 SYDVKM, per germline.

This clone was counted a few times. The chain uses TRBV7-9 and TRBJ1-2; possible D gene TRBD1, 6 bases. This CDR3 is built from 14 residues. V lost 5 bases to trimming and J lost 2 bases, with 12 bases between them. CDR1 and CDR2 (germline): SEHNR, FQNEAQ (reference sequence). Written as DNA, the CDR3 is TGTGCCAGCAGCGAGGGACAAAACAACTATGGCTACACCTTC. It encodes CASSEGQNNYGYTF.

The CDR3 is CASSAGTGPGELFF. As DNA, the CDR3 is TGTGCCAGCAGCGCCGGGACAGGGCCCGGGGAGCTGTTTTTT. V is TRBV6-4 and J is TRBJ2-2; the match to TRBD1 covers 9 bases. The CDR3 is 14 amino acids. The germline gives CDR1 MRHNA, CDR2 SNTAGT. V lost 6 bases, J lost 6 bases, and 5 bases stayed unmatched.

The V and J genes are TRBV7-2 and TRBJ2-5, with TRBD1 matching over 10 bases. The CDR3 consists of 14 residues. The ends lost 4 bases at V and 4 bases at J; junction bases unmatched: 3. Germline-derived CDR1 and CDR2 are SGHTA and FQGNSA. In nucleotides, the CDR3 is TGTGCCAGCAGCTCGGGACAGGGGTCAGAGACCCAGTACTTC. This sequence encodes CASSSGQGSETQYF.

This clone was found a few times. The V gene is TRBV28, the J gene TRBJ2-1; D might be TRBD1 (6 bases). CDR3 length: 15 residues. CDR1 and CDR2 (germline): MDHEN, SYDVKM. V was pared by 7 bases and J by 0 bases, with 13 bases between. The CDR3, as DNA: TGTGCCAGCATAGGTCAGGGGACCTCCTACAATGAGCAGTTCTTC. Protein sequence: CASIGQGTSYNEQFF.

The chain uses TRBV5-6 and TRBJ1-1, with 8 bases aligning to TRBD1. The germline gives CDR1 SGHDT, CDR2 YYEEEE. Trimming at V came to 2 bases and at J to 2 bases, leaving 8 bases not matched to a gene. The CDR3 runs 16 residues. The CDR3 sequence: CASSFEADRVNTEAFF. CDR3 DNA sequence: TGTGCCAGCAGCTTCGAGGCGGACAGGGTTAACACTGAAGCTTTCTTT. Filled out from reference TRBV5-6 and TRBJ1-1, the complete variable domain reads DAGVTQSPTHLIKTRGQQVTLRCSPKSGHDTVSWYQQALGQGPQFIFQYYEEEERQRGNFPDRFSGHQFPNYSSELNVNALLLGDSALYLCASSFEADRVNTEAFFGQGTRLTVV.

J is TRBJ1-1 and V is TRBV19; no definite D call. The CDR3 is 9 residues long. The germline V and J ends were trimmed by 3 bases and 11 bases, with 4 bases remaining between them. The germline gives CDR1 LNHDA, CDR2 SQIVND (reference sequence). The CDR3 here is CASSIRAFF. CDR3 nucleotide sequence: TGTGCCAGTAGTATCAGGGCTTTCTTT.

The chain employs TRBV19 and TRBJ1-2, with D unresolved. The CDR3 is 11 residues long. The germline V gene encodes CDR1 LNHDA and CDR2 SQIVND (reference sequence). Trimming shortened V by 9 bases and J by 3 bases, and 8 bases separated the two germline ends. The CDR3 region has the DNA TGTGCCAGCTGGGCCCACTATGGCTACACCTTC. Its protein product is CASWAHYGYTF.

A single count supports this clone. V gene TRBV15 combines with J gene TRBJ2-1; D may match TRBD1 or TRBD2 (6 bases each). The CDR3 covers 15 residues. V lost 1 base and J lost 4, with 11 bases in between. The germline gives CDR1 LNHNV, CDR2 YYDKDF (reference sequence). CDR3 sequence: CATSRGTGAYNEQFF. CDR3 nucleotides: TGTGCCACCAGCAGAGGGACGGGGGCGTACAATGAGCAGTTCTTC.

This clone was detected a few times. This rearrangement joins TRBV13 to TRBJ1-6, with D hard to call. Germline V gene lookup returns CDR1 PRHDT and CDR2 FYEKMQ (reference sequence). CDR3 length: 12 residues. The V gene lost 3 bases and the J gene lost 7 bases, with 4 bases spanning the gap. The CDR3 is CASSLGNSPLHF. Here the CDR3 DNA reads TGTGCCAGCAGCTTGGGAAATTCACCCCTCCACTTT.

DNA for the CDR3: TGTGCCAGCAGTCCTGGGACCCCGGGGTCTGAAGCTTTCTTT. It is translated as CASSPGTPGSEAFF. The chain recombines TRBV5-6 with TRBJ1-1, with a weak D call TRBD1 (5 bases). Germline V lookup: CDR1 SGHDT, CDR2 YYEEEE. V shed 5 bases and J shed 6 bases, with 17 bases lying between them. The CDR3 runs to 14 residues.

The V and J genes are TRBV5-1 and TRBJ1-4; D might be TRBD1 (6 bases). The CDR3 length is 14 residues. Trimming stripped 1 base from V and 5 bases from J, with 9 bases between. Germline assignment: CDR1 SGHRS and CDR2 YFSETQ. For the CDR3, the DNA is TGCGCCAGCAGCTTGACAGGGAACAATGAAAAACTGTTTTTT. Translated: CASSLTGNNEKLFF.